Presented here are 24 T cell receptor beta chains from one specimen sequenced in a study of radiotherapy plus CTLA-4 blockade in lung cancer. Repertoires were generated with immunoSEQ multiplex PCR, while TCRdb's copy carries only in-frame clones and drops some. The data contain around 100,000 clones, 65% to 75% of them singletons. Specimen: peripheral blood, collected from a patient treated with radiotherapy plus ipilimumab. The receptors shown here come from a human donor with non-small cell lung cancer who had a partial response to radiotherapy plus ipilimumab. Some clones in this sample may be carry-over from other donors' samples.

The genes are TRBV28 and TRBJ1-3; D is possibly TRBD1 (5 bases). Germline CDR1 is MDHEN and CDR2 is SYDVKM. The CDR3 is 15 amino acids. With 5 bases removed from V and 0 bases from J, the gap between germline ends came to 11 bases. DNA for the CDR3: TGTGCCAGCAGTACTCTTACAGGCTCTGGAAACACCATATATTTT. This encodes CASSTLTGSGNTIYF. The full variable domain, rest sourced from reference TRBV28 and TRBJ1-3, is DVKVTQSSRYLVKRTGEKVFLECVQDMDHENMFWYRQDPGLGLRLIYFSYDVKMKEKGDIPEGYSVSREKKERFSLILESASTNQTSMYLCASSTLTGSGNTIYFGEGSWLTVV.

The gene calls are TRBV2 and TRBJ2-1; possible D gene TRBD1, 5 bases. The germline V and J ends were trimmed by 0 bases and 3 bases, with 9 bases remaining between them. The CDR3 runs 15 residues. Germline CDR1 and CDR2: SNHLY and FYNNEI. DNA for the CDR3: TGTGCCAGCAGTGAAGCTAAAGGGGACTACAATGAGCAGTTCTTC. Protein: CASSEAKGDYNEQFF.

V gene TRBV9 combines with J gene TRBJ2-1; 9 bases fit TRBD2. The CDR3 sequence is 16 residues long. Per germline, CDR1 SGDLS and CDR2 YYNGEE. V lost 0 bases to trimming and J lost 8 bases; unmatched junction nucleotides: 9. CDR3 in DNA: TGTGCCAGCAGCGTAGGGGCGGGGGGGCTTTTCGATGAGCAGTTCTTC. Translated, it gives CASSVGAGGLFDEQFF.

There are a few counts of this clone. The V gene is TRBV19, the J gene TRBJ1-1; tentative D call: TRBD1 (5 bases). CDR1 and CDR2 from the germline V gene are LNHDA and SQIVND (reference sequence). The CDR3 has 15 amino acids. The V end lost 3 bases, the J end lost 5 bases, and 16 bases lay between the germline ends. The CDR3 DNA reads TGTGCCAGTAGTATTTCCGGGGCCGGGGGGACTGAAGCTTTCTTT. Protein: CASSISGAGGTEAFF.

The CDR3 loop reads CASSSGGAGETQYF. CDR3 nucleotide sequence: TGTGCCAGCAGCTCCGGGGGGGCCGGAGAGACCCAGTACTTC. The chain couples TRBV7-3 to TRBJ2-5; 8 bases map to TRBD2. The CDR3 covers 14 residues. The V gene's germline CDR1 is SGHTA and CDR2 FQGTGA. V was clipped by 4 bases and J by 4 bases; unmatched bases: 5. The full variable domain, in which reference TRBV7-3 and TRBJ2-5 provide the parts outside the CDR3, is GAGVSQTPSNKVTEKGKYVELRCDPISGHTALYWYRQSLGQGPEFLIYFQGTGAADDSGLPNDRFFAVRPEGSVSTLKIQRTERGDSAVYLCASSSGGAGETQYFGPGTRLLVL.

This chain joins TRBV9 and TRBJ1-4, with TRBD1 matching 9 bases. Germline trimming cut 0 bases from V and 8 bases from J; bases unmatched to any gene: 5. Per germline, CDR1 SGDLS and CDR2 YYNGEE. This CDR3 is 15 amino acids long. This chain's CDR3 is CASSVGGTGLEKLFF. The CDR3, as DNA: TGTGCCAGCAGCGTAGGCGGGACAGGGCTGGAAAAACTGTTTTTT.

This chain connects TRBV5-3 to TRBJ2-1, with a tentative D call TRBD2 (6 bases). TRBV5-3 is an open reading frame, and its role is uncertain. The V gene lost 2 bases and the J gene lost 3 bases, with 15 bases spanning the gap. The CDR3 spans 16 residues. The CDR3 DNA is TGTGCCAGAAGCTTCGGCTTGGCGGAGGGCTACAATGAGCAGTTCTTC. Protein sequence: CARSFGLAEGYNEQFF.

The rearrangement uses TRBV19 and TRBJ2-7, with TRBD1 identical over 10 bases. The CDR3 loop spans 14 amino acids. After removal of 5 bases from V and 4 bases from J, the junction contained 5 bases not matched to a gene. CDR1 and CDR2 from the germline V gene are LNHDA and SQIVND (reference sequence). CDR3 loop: CASSDRGRVYEQYF. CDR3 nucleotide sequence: TGTGCCAGTAGTGACAGGGGGCGAGTGTACGAGCAGTACTTC.

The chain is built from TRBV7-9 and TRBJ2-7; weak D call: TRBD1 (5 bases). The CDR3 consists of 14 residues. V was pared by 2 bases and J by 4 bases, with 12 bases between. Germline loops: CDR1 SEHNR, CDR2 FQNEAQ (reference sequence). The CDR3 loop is CASSLSTPGYEQYF. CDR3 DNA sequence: TGTGCCAGCAGCTTAAGCACCCCAGGGTACGAGCAGTACTTC.

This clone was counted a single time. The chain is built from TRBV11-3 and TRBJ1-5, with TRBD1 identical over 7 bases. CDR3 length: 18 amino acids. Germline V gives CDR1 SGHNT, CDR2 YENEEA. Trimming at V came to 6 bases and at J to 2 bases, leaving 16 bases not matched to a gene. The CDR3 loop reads CASSLEGGLAIGNQPQHF. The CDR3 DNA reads TGTGCCAGCAGTCTGGAAGGGGGCCTCGCCATCGGCAATCAGCCCCAGCATTTT.

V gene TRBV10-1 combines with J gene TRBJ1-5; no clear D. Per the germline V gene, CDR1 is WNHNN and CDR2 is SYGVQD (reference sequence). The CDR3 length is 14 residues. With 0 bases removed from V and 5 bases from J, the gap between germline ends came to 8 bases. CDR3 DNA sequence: TGCGCCAGCAGTGAGTCAGGGAGGGATCAGCCCCAGCATTTT. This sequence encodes CASSESGRDQPQHF.

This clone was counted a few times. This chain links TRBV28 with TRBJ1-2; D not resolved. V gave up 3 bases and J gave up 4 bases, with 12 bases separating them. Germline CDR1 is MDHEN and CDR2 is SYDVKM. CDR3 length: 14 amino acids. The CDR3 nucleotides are TGTGCCAGCAGTTTGGGCCCCTCCTTCTATGGCTACACCTTC. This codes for CASSLGPSFYGYTF.

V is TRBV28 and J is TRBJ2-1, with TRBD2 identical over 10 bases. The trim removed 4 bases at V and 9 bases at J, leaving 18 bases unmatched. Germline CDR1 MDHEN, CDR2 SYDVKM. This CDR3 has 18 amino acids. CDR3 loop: CASSSHFLLSGGASEQFF. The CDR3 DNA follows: TGTGCCAGCAGTTCTCACTTCCTCCTCAGCGGGGGGGCGAGTGAGCAGTTCTTC.

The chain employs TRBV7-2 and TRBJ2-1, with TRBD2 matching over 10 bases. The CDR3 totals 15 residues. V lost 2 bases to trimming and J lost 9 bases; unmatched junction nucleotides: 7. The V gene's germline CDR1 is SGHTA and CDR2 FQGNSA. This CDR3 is CASSLISGRALEQFF. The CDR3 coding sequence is TGTGCCAGCAGCTTAATCAGCGGGAGGGCCCTTGAGCAGTTCTTC.

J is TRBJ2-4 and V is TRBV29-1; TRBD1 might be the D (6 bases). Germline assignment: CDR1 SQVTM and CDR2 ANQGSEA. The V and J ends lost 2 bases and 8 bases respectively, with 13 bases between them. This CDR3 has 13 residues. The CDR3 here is CSVELNRADIQYF. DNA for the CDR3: TGCAGCGTTGAACTTAACAGGGCCGACATTCAGTACTTC.

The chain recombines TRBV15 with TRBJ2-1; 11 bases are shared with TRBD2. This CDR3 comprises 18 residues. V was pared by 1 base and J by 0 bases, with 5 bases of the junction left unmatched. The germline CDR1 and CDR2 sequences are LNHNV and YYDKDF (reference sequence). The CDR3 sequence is CATSRGLAGPSSYNEQFF. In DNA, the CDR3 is TGTGCCACCAGCAGAGGACTAGCGGGACCGAGCTCCTACAATGAGCAGTTCTTC.

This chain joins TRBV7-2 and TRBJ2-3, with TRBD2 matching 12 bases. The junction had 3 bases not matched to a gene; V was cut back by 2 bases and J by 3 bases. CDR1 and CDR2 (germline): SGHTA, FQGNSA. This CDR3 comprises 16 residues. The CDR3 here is CASSLPLAGGTDTQYF. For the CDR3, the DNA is TGTGCCAGCAGCTTACCCCTAGCGGGGGGGACAGATACGCAGTATTTT.

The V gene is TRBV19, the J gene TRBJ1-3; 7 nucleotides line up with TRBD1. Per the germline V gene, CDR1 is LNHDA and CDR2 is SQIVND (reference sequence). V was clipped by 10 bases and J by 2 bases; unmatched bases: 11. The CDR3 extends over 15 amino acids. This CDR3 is CAIPRGLWTGNTIYF. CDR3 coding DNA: TGTGCCATCCCAAGGGGGCTGTGGACTGGAAACACCATATATTTT. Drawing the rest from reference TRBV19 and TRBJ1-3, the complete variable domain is DGGITQSPKYLFRKEGQNVTLSCEQNLNHDAMYWYRQDPGQGLRLIYYSQIVNDFQKGDIAEGYSVSREKKESFPLTVTSAQKNPTAFYLCAIPRGLWTGNTIYFGEGSWLTVV.

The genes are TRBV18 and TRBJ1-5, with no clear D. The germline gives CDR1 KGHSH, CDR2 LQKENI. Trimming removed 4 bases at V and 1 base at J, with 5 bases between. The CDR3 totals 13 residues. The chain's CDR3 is CASSLRSNQPQHF. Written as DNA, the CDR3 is TGTGCCAGCTCACTGCGGAGCAATCAGCCCCAGCATTTT.

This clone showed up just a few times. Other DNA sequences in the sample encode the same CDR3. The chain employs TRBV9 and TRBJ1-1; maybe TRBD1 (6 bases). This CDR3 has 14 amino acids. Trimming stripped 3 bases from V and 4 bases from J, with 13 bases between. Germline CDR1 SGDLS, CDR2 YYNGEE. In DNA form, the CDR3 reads TGTGCCAGCAGCGAGACAGGAAGTCGCACTGAAGCTTTCTTT. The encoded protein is CASSETGSRTEAFF.

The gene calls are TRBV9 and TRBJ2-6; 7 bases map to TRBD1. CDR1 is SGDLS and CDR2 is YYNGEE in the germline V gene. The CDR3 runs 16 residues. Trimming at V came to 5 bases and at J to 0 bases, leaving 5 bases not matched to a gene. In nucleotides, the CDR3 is TGTGCCAGCAGTGGACAGGTTAGCTCTGGGGCCAACGTCCTGACTTTC. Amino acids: CASSGQVSSGANVLTF.

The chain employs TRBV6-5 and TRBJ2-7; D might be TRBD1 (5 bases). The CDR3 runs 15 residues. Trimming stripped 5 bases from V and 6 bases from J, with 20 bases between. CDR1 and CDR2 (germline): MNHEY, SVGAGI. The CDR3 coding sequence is TGTGCCAGCAGTCTCGATCCAAATTCAGGGTTCGAGCAGTACTTC. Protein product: CASSLDPNSGFEQYF.

The CDR3 loop reads CSVQPGTSGTNEQFF. The CDR3 nucleotides are TGCAGCGTCCAACCCGGGACTAGCGGCACCAATGAGCAGTTCTTC. The gene calls are TRBV29-1 and TRBJ2-1; 11 bases match TRBD2. J was trimmed by 6 bases and V by 6 bases; bases with no gene match: 10. The CDR3 extends over 15 amino acids. Germline-derived CDR1 and CDR2 are SQVTM and ANQGSEA.

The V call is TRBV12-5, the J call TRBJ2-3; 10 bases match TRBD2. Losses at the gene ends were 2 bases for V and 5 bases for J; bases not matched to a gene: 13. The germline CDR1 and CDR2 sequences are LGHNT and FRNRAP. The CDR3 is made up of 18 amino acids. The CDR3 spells CASGLTSGVNTRGDTQYF. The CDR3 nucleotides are TGTGCTAGTGGTTTGACTAGCGGGGTGAACACTAGAGGAGATACGCAGTATTTT.